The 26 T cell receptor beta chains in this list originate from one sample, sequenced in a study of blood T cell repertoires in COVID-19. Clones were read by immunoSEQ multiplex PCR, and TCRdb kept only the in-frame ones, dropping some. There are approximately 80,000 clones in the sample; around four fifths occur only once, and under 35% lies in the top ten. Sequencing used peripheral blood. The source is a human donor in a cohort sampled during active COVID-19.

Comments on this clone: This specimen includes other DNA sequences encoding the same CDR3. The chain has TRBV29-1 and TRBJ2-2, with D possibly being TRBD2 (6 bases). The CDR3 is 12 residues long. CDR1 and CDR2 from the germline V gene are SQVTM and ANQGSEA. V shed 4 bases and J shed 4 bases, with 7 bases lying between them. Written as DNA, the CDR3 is TGCAGCGTTGGCGGGGCCACCGGGGAGCTGTTTTTT. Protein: CSVGGATGELFF.

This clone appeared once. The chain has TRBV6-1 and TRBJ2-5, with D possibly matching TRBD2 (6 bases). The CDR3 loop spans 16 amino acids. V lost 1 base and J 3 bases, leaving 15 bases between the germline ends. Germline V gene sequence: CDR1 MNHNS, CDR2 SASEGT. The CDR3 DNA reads TGTGCCAGCAGTGAAGGTGGGGGGTTAACAGAAGAGACCCAGTACTTC. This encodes CASSEGGGLTEETQYF.

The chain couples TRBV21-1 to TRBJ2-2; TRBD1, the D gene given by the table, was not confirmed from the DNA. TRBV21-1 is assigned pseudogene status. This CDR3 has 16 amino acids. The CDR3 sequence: CASTGGDRGNTGELFF. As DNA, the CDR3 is TGTGCCAGCACCGGAGGGGACAGGGGCAACACCGGGGAGCTGTTTTTT.

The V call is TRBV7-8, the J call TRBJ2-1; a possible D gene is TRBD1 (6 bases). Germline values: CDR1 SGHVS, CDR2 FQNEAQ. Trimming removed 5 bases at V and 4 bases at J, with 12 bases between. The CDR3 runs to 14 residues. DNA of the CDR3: TGTGCCAGCAGCCAAGGGGGTTCGTACAATGAGCAGTTCTTC. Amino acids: CASSQGGSYNEQFF. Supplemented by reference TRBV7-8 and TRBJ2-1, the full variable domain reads GAGVSQSPRYKVAKRGQDVALRCDPISGHVSLFWYQQALGQGPEFLTYFQNEAQLDKSGLPSDRFFAERPEGSVSTLKIQRTQQEDSAVYLCASSQGGSYNEQFFGPGTRLTVL.

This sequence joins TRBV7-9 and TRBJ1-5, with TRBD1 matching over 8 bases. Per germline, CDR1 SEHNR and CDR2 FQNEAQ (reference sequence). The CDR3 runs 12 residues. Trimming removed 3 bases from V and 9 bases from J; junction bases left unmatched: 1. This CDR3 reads CASSFDRGPQHF. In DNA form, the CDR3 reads TGTGCCAGCAGCTTCGACAGGGGGCCCCAGCATTTT.

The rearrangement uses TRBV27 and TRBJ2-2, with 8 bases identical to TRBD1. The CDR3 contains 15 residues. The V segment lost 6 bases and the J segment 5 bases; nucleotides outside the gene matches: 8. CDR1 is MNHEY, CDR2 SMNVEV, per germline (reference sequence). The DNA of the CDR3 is TGTGCCAGCAGCACCAGGGGGCGGAGAACCGGGGAGCTGTTTTTT. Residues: CASSTRGRRTGELFF.

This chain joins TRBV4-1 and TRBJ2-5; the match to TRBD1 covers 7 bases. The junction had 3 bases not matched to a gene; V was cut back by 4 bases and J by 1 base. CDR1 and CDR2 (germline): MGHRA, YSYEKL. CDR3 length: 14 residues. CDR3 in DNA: TGCGCCAGCAGCCGACAGGGCCTCCAAGAGACCCAGTACTTC. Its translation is CASSRQGLQETQYF.

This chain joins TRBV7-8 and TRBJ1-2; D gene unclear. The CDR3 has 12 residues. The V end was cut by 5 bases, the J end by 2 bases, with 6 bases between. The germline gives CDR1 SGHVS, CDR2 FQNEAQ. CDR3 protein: CASSPTNYGYTF. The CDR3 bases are TGTGCCAGCAGCCCGACAAACTATGGCTACACCTTC.

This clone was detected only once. CDR3 sequence reads: CASSLAPGTHYGYTF. DNA of the CDR3: TGTGCCAGCAGCTTAGCTCCCGGGACACACTATGGCTACACCTTC. The V gene is TRBV7-8, the J gene TRBJ1-2; possibly TRBD1 for D (6 bases). The germline gives CDR1 SGHVS, CDR2 FQNEAQ. This CDR3 contains 15 residues. V was cut by 0 bases and J by 3 bases, with 11 bases left in between.

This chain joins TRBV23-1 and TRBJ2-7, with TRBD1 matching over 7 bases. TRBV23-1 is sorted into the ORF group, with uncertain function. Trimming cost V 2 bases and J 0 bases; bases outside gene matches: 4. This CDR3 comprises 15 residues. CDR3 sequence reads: CASSQAGGPSYEQYF. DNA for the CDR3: TGCGCCAGCAGTCAAGCAGGGGGACCCTCCTACGAGCAGTACTTC.

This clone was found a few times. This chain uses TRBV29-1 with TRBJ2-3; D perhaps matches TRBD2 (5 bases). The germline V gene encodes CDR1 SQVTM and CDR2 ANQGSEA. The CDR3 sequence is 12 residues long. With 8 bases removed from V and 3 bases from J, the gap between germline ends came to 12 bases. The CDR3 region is CSPSGITDTQYF. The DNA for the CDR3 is TGCAGCCCCTCGGGGATAACAGATACGCAGTATTTT.

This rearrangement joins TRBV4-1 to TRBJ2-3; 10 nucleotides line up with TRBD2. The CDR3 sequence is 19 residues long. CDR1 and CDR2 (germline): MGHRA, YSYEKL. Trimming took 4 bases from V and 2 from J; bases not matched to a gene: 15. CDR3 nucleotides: TGCGCCAGCAGCCCCCAGTCTTCTAGCGGGGGCTATTTCACAGATACGCAGTATTTT. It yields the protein CASSPQSSSGGYFTDTQYF.

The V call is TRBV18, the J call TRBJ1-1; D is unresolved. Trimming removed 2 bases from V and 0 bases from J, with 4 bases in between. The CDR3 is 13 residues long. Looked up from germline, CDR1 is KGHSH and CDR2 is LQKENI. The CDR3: CASSPEMNTEAFF. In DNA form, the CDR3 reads TGTGCCAGCTCACCAGAGATGAACACTGAAGCTTTCTTT.

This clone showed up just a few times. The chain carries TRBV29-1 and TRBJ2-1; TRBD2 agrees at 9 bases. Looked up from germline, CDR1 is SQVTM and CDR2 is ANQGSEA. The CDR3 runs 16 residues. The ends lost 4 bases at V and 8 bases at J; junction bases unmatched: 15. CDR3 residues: CSVAGTLAGKFDEQFF. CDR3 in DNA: TGCAGCGTTGCTGGGACCCTAGCGGGGAAATTCGATGAGCAGTTCTTC.

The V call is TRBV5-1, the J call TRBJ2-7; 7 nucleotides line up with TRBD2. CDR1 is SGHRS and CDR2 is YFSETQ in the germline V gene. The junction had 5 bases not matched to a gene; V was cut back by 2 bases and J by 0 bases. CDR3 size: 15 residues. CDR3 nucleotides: TGCGCCAGCAGCTTCGGAGGCGGGAGCTCCTACGAGCAGTACTTC. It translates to CASSFGGGSSYEQYF.

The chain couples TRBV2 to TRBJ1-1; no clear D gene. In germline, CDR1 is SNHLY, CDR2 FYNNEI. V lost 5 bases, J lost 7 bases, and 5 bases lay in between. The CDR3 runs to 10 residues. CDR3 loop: CASSRDEAFF. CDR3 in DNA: TGTGCCAGCAGTAGAGATGAAGCTTTCTTT.

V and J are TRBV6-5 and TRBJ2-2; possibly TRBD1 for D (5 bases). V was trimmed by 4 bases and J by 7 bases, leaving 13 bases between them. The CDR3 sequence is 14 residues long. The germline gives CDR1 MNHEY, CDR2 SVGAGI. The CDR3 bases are TGTGCCAGCAGTTCTGGGGCCCACGGCGGGGAGCTGTTTTTT. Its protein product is CASSSGAHGGELFF.

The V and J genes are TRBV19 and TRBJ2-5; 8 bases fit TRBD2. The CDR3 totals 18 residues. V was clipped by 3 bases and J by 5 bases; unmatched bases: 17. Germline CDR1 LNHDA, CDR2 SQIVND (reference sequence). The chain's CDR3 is CASSIFPLAGGLGETQYF. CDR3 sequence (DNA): TGTGCCAGTAGTATTTTCCCCCTGGCGGGGGGCCTAGGGGAGACCCAGTACTTC.

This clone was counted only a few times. The CDR3 DNA reads TGTGCCAGCAGCCAAGCCCAGGCCAGGGTCAATTCACCCCTCCACTTT. Its translation is CASSQAQARVNSPLHF. This chain uses TRBV5-6 with TRBJ1-6, with D possibly being TRBD1 (5 bases). V was cut by 4 bases and J by 7 bases, with 18 bases left in between. Germline CDR1 reads SGHDT; CDR2 reads YYEEEE. The CDR3 loop spans 16 amino acids.

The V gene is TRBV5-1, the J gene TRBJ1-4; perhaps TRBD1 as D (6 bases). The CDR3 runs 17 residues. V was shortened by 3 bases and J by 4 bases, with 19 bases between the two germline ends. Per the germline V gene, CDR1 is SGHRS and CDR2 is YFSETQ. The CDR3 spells CASSSPQGSEINEKLFF. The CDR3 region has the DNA TGCGCCAGCAGCTCCCCACAGGGATCCGAAATTAATGAAAAACTGTTTTTT.

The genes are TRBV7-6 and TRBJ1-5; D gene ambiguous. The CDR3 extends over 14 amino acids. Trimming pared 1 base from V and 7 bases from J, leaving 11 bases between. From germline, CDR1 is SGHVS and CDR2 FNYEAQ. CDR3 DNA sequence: TGTGCCAGCAGCTTAGGAGGGCAAGGGCAGCCCCAGCATTTT. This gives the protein CASSLGGQGQPQHF.

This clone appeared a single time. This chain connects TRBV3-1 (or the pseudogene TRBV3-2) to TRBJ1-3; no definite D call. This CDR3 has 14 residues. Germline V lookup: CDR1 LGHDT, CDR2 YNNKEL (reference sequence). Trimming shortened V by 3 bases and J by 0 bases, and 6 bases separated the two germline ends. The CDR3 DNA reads TGTGCCAGCAGCCAGCGCCACTCTGGAAACACCATATATTTT. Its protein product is CASSQRHSGNTIYF.

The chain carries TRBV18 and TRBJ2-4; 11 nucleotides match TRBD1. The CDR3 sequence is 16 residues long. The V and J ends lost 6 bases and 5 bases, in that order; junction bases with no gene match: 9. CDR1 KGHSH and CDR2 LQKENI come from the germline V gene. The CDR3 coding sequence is TGTGCCAGCTCTCCCTGGACAGGGGGCCCGGAAAACATTCAGTACTTC. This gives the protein CASSPWTGGPENIQYF. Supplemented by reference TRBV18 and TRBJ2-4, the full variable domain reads NAGVMQNPRHLVRRRGQEARLRCSPMKGHSHVYWYRQLPEEGLKFMVYLQKENIIDESGMPKERFSAEFPKEGPSILRIQQVVRGDSAAYFCASSPWTGGPENIQYFGAGTRLSVL.

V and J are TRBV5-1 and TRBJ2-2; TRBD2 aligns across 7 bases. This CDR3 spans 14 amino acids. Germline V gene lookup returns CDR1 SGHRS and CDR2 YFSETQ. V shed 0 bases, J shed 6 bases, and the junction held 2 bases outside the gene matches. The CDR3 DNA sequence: TGCGCCAGCAGCTTGGCCCGGGGGGCCGGGGAGCTGTTTTTT. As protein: CASSLARGAGELFF.

Here the CDR3 DNA reads TGTGCCAGAACCGGCGGGGGGCGGCGAGAATATGGCTACACCTTC. Its protein product is CARTGGGRREYGYTF. The chain has TRBV5-3 and TRBJ1-2, with D perhaps matching TRBD1 (6 bases). TRBV5-3 is annotated as an ORF whose role is uncertain. The CDR3 is 15 amino acids. The V end lost 6 bases, the J end lost 5 bases, and 20 bases lay between the germline ends.

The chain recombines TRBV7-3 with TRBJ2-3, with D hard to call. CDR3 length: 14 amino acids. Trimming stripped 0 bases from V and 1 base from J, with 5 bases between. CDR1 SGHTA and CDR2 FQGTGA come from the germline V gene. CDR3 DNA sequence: TGTGCCAGCAGCTTAACGGGCCGCACAGATACGCAGTATTTT. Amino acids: CASSLTGRTDTQYF.